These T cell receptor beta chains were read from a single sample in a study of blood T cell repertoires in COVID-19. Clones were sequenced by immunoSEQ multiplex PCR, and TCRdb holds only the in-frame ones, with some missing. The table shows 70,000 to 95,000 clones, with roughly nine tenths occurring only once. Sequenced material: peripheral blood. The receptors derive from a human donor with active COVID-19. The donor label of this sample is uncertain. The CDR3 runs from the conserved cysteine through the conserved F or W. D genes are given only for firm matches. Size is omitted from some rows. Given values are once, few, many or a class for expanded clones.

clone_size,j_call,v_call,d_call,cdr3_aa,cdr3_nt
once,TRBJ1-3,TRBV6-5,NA,CASSRGNSGNTIYF,TGTGCCAGCAGCCGCGGGAACTCTGGAAACACCATATATTTT
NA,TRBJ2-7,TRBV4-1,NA,CASSQAVRTASYEQYF,TGCGCCAGCAGCCAAGCCGTAAGGACAGCCTCCTACGAGCAGTACTTC
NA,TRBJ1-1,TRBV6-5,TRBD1,CASSYSEGAYTEAFF,TGTGCCAGCAGTTACTCCGAGGGGGCTTACACTGAAGCTTTCTTT
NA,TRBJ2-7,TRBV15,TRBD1,CATSREQGEAYEQYF,TGTGCCACCAGCAGAGAACAGGGGGAAGCCTACGAGCAGTACTTC
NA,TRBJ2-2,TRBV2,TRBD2,CASSTTGLAGTNTGELFF,TGTGCCAGCAGTACAACGGGACTAGCGGGAACGAACACCGGGGAGCTGTTTTTT
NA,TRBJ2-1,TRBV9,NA,CASSVARAPYNEQFF,TGTGCCAGCAGCGTAGCCAGGGCCCCCTACAATGAGCAGTTCTTC
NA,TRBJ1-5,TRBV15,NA,CATSSSDRGGGQPQHF,TGTGCCACCAGCAGTTCCGACAGAGGGGGGGGTCAGCCCCAGCATTTT
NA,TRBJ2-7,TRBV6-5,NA,CASSLAGSPRYEQYF,TGTGCCAGCAGTTTGGCAGGGTCGCCAAGATACGAGCAGTACTTC
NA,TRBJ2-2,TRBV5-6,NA,CASSFTGNANTGELFF,TGTGCCAGCAGCTTTACAGGGAACGCGAACACCGGGGAGCTGTTTTTT
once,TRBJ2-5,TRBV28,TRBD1,CASSPPGQGFVETQYF,TGTGCCAGCAGTCCTCCGGGACAGGGGTTTGTTGAGACCCAGTACTTC
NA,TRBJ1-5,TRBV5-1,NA,CASSLDGGSGQPQHF,TGCGCCAGCAGCTTGGATGGGGGCTCAGGGCAGCCCCAGCATTTT
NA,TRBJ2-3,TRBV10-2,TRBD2,CASRGGADTQYF,TGCGCCAGCAGGGGGGGGGCAGATACGCAGTATTTT
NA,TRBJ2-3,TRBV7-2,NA,CASSPRDWDTDTQYF,TGTGCCAGCAGCCCACGGGACTGGGACACAGATACGCAGTATTTT
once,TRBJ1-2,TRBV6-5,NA,CATKGQQYGYTF,TGTGCCACGAAAGGACAGCAGTATGGCTACACCTTC
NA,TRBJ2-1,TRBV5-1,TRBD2,CASSSTSSGGPREQFF,TGCGCCAGCAGCTCCACCTCTAGCGGGGGCCCAAGAGAGCAGTTCTTC
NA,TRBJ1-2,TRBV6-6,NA,CASTSLRANYGYTF,TGTGCCAGCACCTCGTTGAGAGCTAACTATGGCTACACCTTC
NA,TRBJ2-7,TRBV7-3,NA,CASSPGPSYEQYF,TGTGCCAGCAGCCCTGGCCCCTCCTACGAGCAGTACTTC
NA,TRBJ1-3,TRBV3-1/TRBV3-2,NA,CASSQDPRIYSGSTIYF,TGTGCCAGCAGCCAAGATCCCAGGATATACTCTGGAAGCACCATATATTTT
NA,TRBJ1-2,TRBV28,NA,CASSLGGYYGYTF,TGTGCCAGCAGTTTAGGAGGATACTATGGCTACACCTTC
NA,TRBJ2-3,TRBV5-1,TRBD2,CASIHGGTSGGRGDTQYF,TGCGCCAGCATCCATGGGGGAACTAGCGGGGGCCGGGGAGATACGCAGTATTTT
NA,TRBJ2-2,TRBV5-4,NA,CASSLSIGGSTGGELFF,TGTGCCAGCAGCTTGTCGATCGGGGGTAGTACAGGCGGGGAGCTGTTTTTT
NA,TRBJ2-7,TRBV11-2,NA,CASSLVEQGGVFTYEQYF,TGTGCCAGCAGCTTAGTTGAGCAGGGCGGCGTGTTTACTTACGAGCAGTACTTC
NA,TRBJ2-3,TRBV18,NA,CASSGLGIFRGTDTQYF,TGTGCCAGCTCGGGACTCGGGATTTTTCGGGGCACAGATACGCAGTATTTT
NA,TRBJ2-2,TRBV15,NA,CATSSGGTANTGELFF,TGTGCCACCAGCAGCGGAGGGACAGCTAACACCGGGGAGCTGTTTTTT
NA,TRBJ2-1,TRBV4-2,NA,CASGQVHRSYNEQFF,TGTGCCAGCGGCCAAGTTCACAGGTCCTACAATGAGCAGTTCTTC
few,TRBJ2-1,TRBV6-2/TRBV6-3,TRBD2,CASSLMTSRDEQFF,TGTGCCAGCAGTTTGATGACTAGCCGCGATGAGCAGTTCTTC
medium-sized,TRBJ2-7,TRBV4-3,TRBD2,CASSPEASGDYEQYF,TGCGCCAGCAGCCCAGAGGCTAGCGGGGACTACGAGCAGTACTTC
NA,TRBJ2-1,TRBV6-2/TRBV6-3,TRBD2,CASSEAGGLRDEQFF,TGTGCCAGCAGCGAAGCGGGGGGGCTTAGGGATGAGCAGTTCTTC
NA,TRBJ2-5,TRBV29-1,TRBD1,CSVDGTGFQETQYF,TGCAGCGTTGATGGGACAGGCTTCCAAGAGACCCAGTACTTC
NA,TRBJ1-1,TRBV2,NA,CASSDKRGLETEAFF,TGTGCCAGCAGTGATAAAAGGGGACTGGAGACTGAAGCTTTCTTT
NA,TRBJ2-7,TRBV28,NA,CASSFMFRDEQYF,TGTGCCAGCAGTTTTATGTTTCGGGACGAGCAGTACTTC
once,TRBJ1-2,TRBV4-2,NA,CASSQDPLGVSGYTF,TGTGCCAGCAGCCAAGATCCTCTGGGAGTGAGTGGCTACACCTTC
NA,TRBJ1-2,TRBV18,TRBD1,CASSRDRKDGYTF,TGTGCCAGCTCACGGGACAGGAAAGATGGCTACACCTTC
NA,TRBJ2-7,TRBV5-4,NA,CASSPHEGGHEQYF,TGTGCCAGCAGCCCTCACGAGGGAGGCCACGAGCAGTACTTC
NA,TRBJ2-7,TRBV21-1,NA,CASSKLAVSYEQYF,TGTGCCAGCAGCAAACTAGCTGTGTCCTACGAGCAGTACTTC
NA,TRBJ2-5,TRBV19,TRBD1,CASGGQGAFGETQYF,TGTGCCAGTGGAGGTCAGGGGGCGTTCGGGGAGACCCAGTACTTC
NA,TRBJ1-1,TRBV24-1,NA,CATSERGGSTEAFF,TGTGCCACCAGTGAAAGGGGAGGAAGCACTGAAGCTTTCTTT
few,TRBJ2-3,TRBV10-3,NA,CAISGSQFSTDTQYF,TGTGCCATCAGTGGTTCACAATTTAGCACAGATACGCAGTATTTT
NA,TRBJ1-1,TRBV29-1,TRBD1,CSVSGGSEAFF,TGCAGCGTATCAGGGGGGTCTGAAGCTTTCTTT
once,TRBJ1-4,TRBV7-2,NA,CASSLLGATNEKLFF,TGTGCCAGCAGCTTATTAGGGGCGACTAATGAAAAACTGTTTTTT
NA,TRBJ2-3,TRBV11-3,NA,CASSLYLTDTQYF,TGTGCCAGCAGCTTATATTTGACAGATACGCAGTATTTT
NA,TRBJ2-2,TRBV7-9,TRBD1,CASSLWGQGSTGELFF,TGTGCCAGCAGCTTATGGGGACAGGGGAGCACCGGGGAGCTGTTTTTT
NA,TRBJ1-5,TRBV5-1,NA,CASSPGTSSNQPQHF,TGCGCCAGCAGCCCCGGGACAAGTAGCAATCAGCCCCAGCATTTT
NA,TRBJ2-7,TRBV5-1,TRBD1,CASSAGGYEQYF,TGCGCCAGCAGCGCAGGGGGCTACGAGCAGTACTTC
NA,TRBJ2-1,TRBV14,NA,CASSRAGHVGVRQFF,TGTGCCAGCAGCCGAGCGGGACACGTGGGGGTTCGGCAGTTCTTC
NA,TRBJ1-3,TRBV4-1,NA,CASSQVGELPGNTIYF,TGCGCCAGCAGCCAAGTTGGGGAGCTCCCTGGAAACACCATATATTTT
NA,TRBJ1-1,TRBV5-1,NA,CASRPQGGQGATEAFF,TGCGCCAGCAGACCCCAAGGGGGACAAGGCGCCACTGAAGCTTTCTTT
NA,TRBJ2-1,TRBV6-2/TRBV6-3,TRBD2,CASSLPGLAGGYSYNEQFF,TGTGCCAGCAGCTTACCGGGACTAGCGGGGGGATACTCCTACAATGAGCAGTTCTTC